The rows below give T cell receptor beta chains drawn from one sample of a study of T cell responses to AZD1222 COVID-19 vaccine. The method was immunoSEQ multiplex PCR; TCRdb's version includes in-frame clones alone and lacks a portion of them. The data show about 140,000 clones, approximately 89% seen once. Specimen: peripheral blood, collected 28 days after the second AZD1222 dose. These TCRs come from an adult who received the AZD1222 COVID-19 vaccine. CDR3s leave out the opening cysteine and the closing phenylalanine or tryptophan. The order of the fields is J gene, V gene, clone size, CDR3 protein. The listing skips clone size in some rows; elsewhere it reads once, few, many or a size class.

TRBJ2-3 | TRBV11-1 | once | ASSLVPDRTDTQY
TRBJ2-7 | TRBV5-4 | few | ASSLGVGSLSYEQY
TRBJ2-3 | TRBV2 | - | ASSEGTGLGSSLDTQY
TRBJ2-1 | TRBV3-1/TRBV3-2 | - | ASSIEGGLGVTEQF
TRBJ1-1 | TRBV9 | - | ASSVGSGAEAF
TRBJ2-1 | TRBV14 | - | ASSQGHFSGGSRPF
TRBJ2-7 | TRBV11-3 | once | ASKGGGDEQY
TRBJ1-5 | TRBV28 | - | ASSFPYSNQPQH
TRBJ2-2 | TRBV19 | - | ASSIDPGTSRTGELF
TRBJ2-6 | TRBV5-4 | - | ASSSKQGYWKANVLT
TRBJ1-6 | TRBV24-1 | - | ATSDAAANSPLH